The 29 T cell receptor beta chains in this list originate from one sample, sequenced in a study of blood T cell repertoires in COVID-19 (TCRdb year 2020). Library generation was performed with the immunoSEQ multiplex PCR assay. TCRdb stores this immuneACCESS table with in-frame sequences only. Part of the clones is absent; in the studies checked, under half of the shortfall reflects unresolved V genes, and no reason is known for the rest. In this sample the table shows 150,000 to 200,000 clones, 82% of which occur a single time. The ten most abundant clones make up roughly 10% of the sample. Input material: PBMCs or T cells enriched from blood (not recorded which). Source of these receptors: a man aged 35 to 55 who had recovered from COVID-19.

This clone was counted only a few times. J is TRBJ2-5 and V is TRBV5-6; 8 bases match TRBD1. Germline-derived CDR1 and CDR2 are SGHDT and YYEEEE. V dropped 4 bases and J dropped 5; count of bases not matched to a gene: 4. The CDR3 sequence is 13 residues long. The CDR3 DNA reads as TGTGCCAGCAGCACAGGGGGATGGGAGACCCAGTACTTC. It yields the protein CASSTGGWETQYF.

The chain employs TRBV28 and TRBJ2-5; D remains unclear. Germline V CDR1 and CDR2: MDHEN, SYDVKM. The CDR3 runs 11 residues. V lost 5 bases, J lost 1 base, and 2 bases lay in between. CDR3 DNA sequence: TGTGCCAGCAGTCGCCAAGAGACCCAGTACTTC. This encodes CASSRQETQYF.

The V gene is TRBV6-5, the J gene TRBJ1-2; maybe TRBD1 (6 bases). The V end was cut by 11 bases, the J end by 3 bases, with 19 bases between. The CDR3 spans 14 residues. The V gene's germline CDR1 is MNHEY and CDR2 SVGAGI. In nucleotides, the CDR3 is TGTGCCGCCCTTGGGGCAGGGGTCGACTATGGCTACACCTTC. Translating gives CAALGAGVDYGYTF.

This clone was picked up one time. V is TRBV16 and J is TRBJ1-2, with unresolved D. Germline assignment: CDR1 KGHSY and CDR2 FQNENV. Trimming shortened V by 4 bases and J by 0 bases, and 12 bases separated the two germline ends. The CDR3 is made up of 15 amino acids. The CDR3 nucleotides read TGTGCCAGCAGCCTCCCTGACATACCTAACTATGGCTACACCTTC. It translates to CASSLPDIPNYGYTF. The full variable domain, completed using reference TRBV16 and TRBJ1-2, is GEEVAQTPKHLVRGEGQKAKLYCAPIKGHSYVFWYQQVLKNEFKFLISFQNENVFDETGMPKERFSAKCLPNSPCSLEIQATKLEDSAVYFCASSLPDIPNYGYTFGSGTRLTVV.

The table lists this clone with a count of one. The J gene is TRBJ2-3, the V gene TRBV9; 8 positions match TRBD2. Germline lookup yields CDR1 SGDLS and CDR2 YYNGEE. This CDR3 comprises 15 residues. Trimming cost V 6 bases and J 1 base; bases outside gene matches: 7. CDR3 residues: CASNIGREGTDTQYF. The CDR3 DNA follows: TGTGCCAGCAACATAGGGCGGGAGGGCACAGATACGCAGTATTTT.

The CDR3 here is CASSPRRESYNEQFF. The CDR3 region has the DNA TGTGCCAGCAGCCCAAGGCGGGAGAGCTACAATGAGCAGTTCTTC. The J gene is TRBJ2-1, the V gene TRBV9; TRBD2 agrees at 7 bases. This CDR3 has 15 amino acids. The V gene's germline CDR1 is SGDLS and CDR2 YYNGEE. The J segment lost 3 bases and the V segment lost 4 bases, leaving 7 bases of the junction unmatched.

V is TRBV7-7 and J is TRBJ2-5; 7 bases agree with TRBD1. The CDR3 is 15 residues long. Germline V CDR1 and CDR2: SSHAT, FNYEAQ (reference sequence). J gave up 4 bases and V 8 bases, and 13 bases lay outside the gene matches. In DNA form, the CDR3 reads TGTGCCAGCGGGAGTATGACAGGGAACGGAGAGACCCAGTACTTC. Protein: CASGSMTGNGETQYF.

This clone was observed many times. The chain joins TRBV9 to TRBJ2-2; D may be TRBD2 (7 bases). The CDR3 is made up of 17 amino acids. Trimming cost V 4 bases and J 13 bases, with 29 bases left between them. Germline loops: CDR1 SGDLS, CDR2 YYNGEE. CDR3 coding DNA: TGTGCCAGCAGCCCAGTGGCGGGGGCCCATACTTCGGGTGTGCTGTTTTTT. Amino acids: CASSPVAGAHTSGVLFF.

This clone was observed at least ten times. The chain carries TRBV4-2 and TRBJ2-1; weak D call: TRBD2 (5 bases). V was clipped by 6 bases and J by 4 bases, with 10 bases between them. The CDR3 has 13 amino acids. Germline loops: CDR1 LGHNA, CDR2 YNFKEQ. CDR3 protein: CASSLDLYNEQFF. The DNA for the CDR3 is TGTGCCAGCAGTCTGGACTTATACAATGAGCAGTTCTTC.

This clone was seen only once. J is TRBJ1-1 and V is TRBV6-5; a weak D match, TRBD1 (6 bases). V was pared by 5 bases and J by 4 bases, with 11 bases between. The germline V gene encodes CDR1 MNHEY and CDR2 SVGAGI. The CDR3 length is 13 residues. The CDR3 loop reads CASSHREGTEAFF. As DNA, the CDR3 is TGTGCCAGCAGTCACAGGGAGGGCACTGAAGCTTTCTTT.

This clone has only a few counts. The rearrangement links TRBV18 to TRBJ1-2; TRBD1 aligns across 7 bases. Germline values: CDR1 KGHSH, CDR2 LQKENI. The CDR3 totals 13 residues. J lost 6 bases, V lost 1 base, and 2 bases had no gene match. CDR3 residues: CASSPLDRDGYTF. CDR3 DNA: TGTGCCAGCTCACCACTCGACAGGGATGGCTACACCTTC.

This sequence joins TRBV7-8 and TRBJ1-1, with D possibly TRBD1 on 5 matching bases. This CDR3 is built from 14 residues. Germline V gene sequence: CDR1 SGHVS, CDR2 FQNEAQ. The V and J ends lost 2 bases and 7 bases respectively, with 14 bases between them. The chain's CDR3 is CASSLLSRGDEAFF. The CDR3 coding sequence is TGTGCCAGCAGCTTACTAAGTAGGGGTGATGAAGCTTTCTTT.

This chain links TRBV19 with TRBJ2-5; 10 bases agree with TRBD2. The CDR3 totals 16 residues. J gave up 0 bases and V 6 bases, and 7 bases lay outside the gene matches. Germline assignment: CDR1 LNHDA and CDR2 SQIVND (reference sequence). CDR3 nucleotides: TGTGCCAGTAGGACTAGCGGGTCTCTGTACCAAGAGACCCAGTACTTC. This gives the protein CASRTSGSLYQETQYF.

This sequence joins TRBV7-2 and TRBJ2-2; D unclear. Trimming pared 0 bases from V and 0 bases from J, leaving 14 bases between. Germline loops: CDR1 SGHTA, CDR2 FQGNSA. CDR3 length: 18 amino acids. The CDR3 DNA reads TGTGCCAGCAGCTTAGCGCGGAGTCGTCACACGAACACCGGGGAGCTGTTTTTT. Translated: CASSLARSRHTNTGELFF.

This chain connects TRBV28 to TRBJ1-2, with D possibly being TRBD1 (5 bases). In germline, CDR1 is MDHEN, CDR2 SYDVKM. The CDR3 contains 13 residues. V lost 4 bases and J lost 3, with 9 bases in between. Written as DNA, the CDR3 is TGTGCCAGCAGTTCTCGACAGCACTATGGCTACACCTTC. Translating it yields CASSSRQHYGYTF.

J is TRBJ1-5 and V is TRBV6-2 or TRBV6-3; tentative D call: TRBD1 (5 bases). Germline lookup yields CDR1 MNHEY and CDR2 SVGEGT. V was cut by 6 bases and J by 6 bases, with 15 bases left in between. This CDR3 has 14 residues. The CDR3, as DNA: TGTGCCAGCAGCAACGGGGGGAGCGGTCAGCCCCAGCATTTT. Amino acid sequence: CASSNGGSGQPQHF.

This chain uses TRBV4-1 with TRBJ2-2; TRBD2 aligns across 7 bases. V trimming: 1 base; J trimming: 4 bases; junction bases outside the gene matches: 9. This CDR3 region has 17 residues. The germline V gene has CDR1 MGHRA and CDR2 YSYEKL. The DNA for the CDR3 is TGCGCCAGCAGCCAAGTTTTGGCACTAGCGAGCACCGGGGAGCTGTTTTTT. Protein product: CASSQVLALASTGELFF.

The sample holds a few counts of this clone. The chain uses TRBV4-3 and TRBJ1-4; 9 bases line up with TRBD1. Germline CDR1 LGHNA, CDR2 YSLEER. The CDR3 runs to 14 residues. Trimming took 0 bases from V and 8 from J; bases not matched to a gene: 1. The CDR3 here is CASSQETGGEKLFF. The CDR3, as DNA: TGCGCCAGCAGCCAAGAGACAGGGGGAGAAAAACTGTTTTTT.

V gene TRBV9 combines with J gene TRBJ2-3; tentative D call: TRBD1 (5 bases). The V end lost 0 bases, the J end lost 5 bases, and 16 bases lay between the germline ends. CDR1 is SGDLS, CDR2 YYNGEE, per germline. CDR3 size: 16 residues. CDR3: CASSVGGGEGEDTQYF. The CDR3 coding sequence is TGTGCCAGCAGCGTAGGTGGCGGTGAAGGGGAAGATACGCAGTATTTT.

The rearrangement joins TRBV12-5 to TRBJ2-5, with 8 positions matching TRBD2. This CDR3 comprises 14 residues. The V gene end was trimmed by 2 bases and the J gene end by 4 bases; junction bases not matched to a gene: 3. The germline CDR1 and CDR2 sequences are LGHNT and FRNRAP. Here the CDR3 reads CASGLREGSETQYF. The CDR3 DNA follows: TGTGCTAGTGGTTTGCGGGAGGGATCAGAGACCCAGTACTTC.

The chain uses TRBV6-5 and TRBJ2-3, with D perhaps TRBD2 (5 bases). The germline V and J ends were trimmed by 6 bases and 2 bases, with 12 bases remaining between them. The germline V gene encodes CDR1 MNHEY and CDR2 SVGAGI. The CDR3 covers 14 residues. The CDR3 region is CASRLGSVTDTQYF. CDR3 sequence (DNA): TGTGCCAGCAGGCTAGGGAGTGTCACAGATACGCAGTATTTT.

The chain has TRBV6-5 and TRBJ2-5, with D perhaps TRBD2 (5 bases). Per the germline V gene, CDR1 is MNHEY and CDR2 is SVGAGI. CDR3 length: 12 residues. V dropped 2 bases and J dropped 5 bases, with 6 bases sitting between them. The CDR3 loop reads CASSYEGETQYF. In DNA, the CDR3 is TGTGCCAGCAGTTACGAGGGTGAGACCCAGTACTTC.

CDR3 nucleotides: TGTGCCAGCAGCTTAGGTAGGGGGAGTACTGAAGCTTTCTTT. It specifies CASSLGRGSTEAFF. The chain recombines TRBV11-1 with TRBJ1-1; possibly TRBD1 for D (6 bases). The V and J ends lost 1 base and 5 bases respectively, with 11 bases between them. CDR3 length: 14 residues. Germline V gives CDR1 SGHAT, CDR2 FQDESV (reference sequence). Together with reference TRBV11-1 and TRBJ1-1, the CDR3 gives the full variable domain: EAEVAQSPRYKITEKSQAVAFWCDPISGHATLYWYRQILGQGPELLVQFQDESVVDDSQLPKDRFSAERLKGVDSTLKIQPAELGDSAMYLCASSLGRGSTEAFFGQGTRLTVV.

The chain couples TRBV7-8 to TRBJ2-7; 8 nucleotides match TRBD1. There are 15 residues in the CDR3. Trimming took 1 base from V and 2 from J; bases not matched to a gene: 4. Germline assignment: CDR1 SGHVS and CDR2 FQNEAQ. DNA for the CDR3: TGTGCCAGCAGCTTAGAGGGGACAGGCACCTACGAGCAGTACTTC. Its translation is CASSLEGTGTYEQYF.

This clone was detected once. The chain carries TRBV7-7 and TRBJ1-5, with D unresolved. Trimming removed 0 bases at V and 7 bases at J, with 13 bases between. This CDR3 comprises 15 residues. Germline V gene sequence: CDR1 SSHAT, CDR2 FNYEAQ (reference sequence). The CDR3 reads CASSLASGSWQPQHF. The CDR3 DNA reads TGTGCCAGCAGCTTAGCGTCGGGATCATGGCAGCCCCAGCATTTT.

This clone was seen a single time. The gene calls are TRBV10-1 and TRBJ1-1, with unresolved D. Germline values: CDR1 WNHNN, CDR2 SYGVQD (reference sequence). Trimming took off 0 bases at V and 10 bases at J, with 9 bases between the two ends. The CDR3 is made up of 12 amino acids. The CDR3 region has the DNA TGCGCCAGCAGTGAGTCGAATCGGGGAGCTTTCTTT. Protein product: CASSESNRGAFF.

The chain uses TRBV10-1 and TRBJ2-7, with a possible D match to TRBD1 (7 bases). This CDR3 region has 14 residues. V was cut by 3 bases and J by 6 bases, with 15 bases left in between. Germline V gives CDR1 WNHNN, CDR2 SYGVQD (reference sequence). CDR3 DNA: TGCGCCAGCAGTGAAATAGGAGGGGGCGCCGAGCAGTACTTC. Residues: CASSEIGGGAEQYF.

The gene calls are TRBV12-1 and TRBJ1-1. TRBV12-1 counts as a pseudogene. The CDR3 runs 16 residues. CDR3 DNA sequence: TGTGCCAGCACTTTTTGTCTTGGGCGGGTGAACACTGAAGCTTTCTTT. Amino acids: CASTFCLGRVNTEAFF.

The CDR3 loop is CASSQPRDRASYNEQFF. The CDR3 DNA sequence: TGTGCCAGCAGTCAACCCCGGGACAGGGCATCCTACAATGAGCAGTTCTTC. The rearrangement joins TRBV4-2 to TRBJ2-1; the match to TRBD1 covers 9 bases. The V gene's germline CDR1 is LGHNA and CDR2 YNFKEQ. The CDR3 covers 17 residues. Trimming cost V 6 bases and J 1 base; bases outside gene matches: 10.